These T cell receptor beta chains were read from a single sample in a study of cytotoxic CD8 clonotypes in ibrutinib-treated CLL. Produced via immunoSEQ multiplex PCR; TCRdb's table is partial and in-frame only. In the table there are under 300,000 clones, more than 70% of which are singletons. Sequenced material: PBMCs, taken at disease progression, from a patient treated with ibrutinib. These receptors all come from a human donor with chronic lymphocytic leukemia. Both conserved end residues are part of each CDR3. Each record gives: V gene, D gene, clone size, J gene, CDR3 protein, CDR3 DNA. D genes are given only for firm matches. Only some rows state a clone size, as once, few, many or a class for expanded clones.

v_gene: TRBV11-3; d_gene: -; abundance: once; j_gene: TRBJ2-3; CDR3aa: CASSLDFREQYF; CDR3nt: TGTGCCAGCAGCTTAGATTTCAGGGAGCAGTATTTT
v_gene: TRBV2; d_gene: -; abundance: few; j_gene: TRBJ2-7; CDR3aa: CASSEGLSYEQYF; CDR3nt: TGTGCCAGCAGTGAGGGTTTAAGCTACGAGCAGTACTTC
v_gene: TRBV7-3; d_gene: -; abundance: -; j_gene: TRBJ1-1; CDR3aa: CASSQDLNTEAFF; CDR3nt: TGTGCCAGCAGTCAGGATTTGAACACTGAAGCTTTCTTT
v_gene: TRBV5-1; d_gene: TRBD2; abundance: once; j_gene: TRBJ2-1; CDR3aa: CASMDREVSYNEQFF; CDR3nt: TGCGCCAGCATGGACCGGGAGGTATCCTACAATGAGCAGTTCTTC
v_gene: TRBV6-1; d_gene: TRBD1; abundance: -; j_gene: TRBJ2-7; CDR3aa: CASSEVGDRGYEQYF; CDR3nt: TGTGCCAGCAGTGAAGTAGGGGACAGGGGCTACGAGCAGTACTTC
v_gene: TRBV25-1; d_gene: -; abundance: -; j_gene: TRBJ2-2; CDR3aa: CATQDPAGELFF; CDR3nt: TGTGCCACCCAAGATCCGGCCGGGGAGCTGTTTTTT
v_gene: TRBV5-6; d_gene: -; abundance: -; j_gene: TRBJ1-4; CDR3aa: CASSLAGTRDNEKLFF; CDR3nt: TGTGCCAGCAGCTTGGCCGGGACAAGAGATAATGAAAAACTGTTTTTT
v_gene: TRBV18; d_gene: -; abundance: -; j_gene: TRBJ1-1; CDR3aa: CASSPIPGGNTEAFF; CDR3nt: TGTGCCAGCTCACCAATCCCGGGAGGGAACACTGAAGCTTTCTTT
v_gene: TRBV19; d_gene: TRBD2; abundance: -; j_gene: TRBJ2-3; CDR3aa: CASRRGAGGPKDTQYF; CDR3nt: TGTGCCAGTAGGAGGGGAGCGGGAGGGCCGAAAGATACGCAGTATTTT
v_gene: TRBV5-1; d_gene: -; abundance: -; j_gene: TRBJ2-5; CDR3aa: CASSLAPRKETQYF; CDR3nt: TGCGCCAGCAGCTTGGCCCCCCGGAAAGAGACCCAGTACTTC
v_gene: TRBV6-5; d_gene: -; abundance: once; j_gene: TRBJ2-2; CDR3aa: CASSLVSWGELFF; CDR3nt: TGTGCCAGCAGTTTGGTCTCGTGGGGGGAGCTGTTTTTT
v_gene: TRBV12-5; d_gene: -; abundance: -; j_gene: TRBJ2-2; CDR3aa: CASGQTDSNTGELFF; CDR3nt: TGTGCTAGTGGTCAGACAGATTCGAACACCGGGGAGCTGTTTTTT
v_gene: TRBV13; d_gene: -; abundance: -; j_gene: TRBJ2-7; CDR3aa: CASSLNYEQYF; CDR3nt: TGTGCCAGCAGCTTGAACTACGAGCAGTACTTC
v_gene: TRBV9; d_gene: TRBD2; abundance: once; j_gene: TRBJ2-5; CDR3aa: CASSVDGWGLAGVQETQYF; CDR3nt: TGTGCCAGCAGCGTAGATGGGTGGGGACTAGCGGGGGTCCAAGAGACCCAGTACTTC
v_gene: TRBV19; d_gene: -; abundance: -; j_gene: TRBJ1-6; CDR3aa: CASSMSSNSPLHF; CDR3nt: TGTGCCAGTAGTATGAGCTCCAATTCACCCCTCCACTTT
v_gene: TRBV4-3; d_gene: TRBD2; abundance: -; j_gene: TRBJ2-1; CDR3aa: CASSQVRGLAGVRNEQFF; CDR3nt: TGCGCCAGCAGCCAAGTAAGAGGACTAGCGGGAGTGCGCAATGAGCAGTTCTTC
v_gene: TRBV11-2; d_gene: -; abundance: -; j_gene: TRBJ2-5; CDR3aa: CASSHLLEGPQETQYF; CDR3nt: TGTGCCAGCAGCCACCTACTAGAAGGTCCCCAAGAGACCCAGTACTTC
v_gene: TRBV27; d_gene: -; abundance: once; j_gene: TRBJ2-1; CDR3aa: CASSLSPRSGRQFF; CDR3nt: TGTGCCAGCAGTTTATCCCCGAGGAGCGGTCGGCAGTTCTTC
v_gene: TRBV2; d_gene: -; abundance: -; j_gene: TRBJ1-2; CDR3aa: CALNLLSIGYTF; CDR3nt: TGTGCCCTCAATCTTCTTTCCATTGGCTACACCTTC
v_gene: TRBV5-4; d_gene: -; abundance: -; j_gene: TRBJ1-2; CDR3aa: CASSSPRAGYGYTF; CDR3nt: TGTGCCAGCAGCTCCCCCCGGGCGGGCTATGGCTACACCTTC
v_gene: TRBV6-5; d_gene: -; abundance: -; j_gene: TRBJ2-1; CDR3aa: CASSYSYEQFF; CDR3nt: TGTGCCAGCAGTTACTCGTATGAGCAGTTCTTC
v_gene: TRBV7-2; d_gene: TRBD2; abundance: -; j_gene: TRBJ2-7; CDR3aa: CASSLVGTSAYEQYF; CDR3nt: TGTGCCAGCAGCTTAGTAGGTACTAGCGCCTACGAGCAGTACTTC
v_gene: TRBV11-3; d_gene: TRBD2; abundance: -; j_gene: TRBJ2-2; CDR3aa: CASSLVAGGPPGELFF; CDR3nt: TGTGCCAGCAGCTTAGTAGCGGGAGGGCCACCCGGGGAGCTGTTTTTT
v_gene: TRBV7-9; d_gene: TRBD2; abundance: -; j_gene: TRBJ2-2; CDR3aa: CASSRLAANTGELFF; CDR3nt: TGTGCCAGCAGCCGCCTAGCGGCTAACACCGGGGAGCTGTTTTTT
v_gene: TRBV19; d_gene: -; abundance: -; j_gene: TRBJ2-1; CDR3aa: CASSEGVGYNEQFF; CDR3nt: TGTGCCAGTAGTGAGGGAGTCGGGTACAATGAGCAGTTCTTC
v_gene: TRBV10-2; d_gene: TRBD1; abundance: -; j_gene: TRBJ1-1; CDR3aa: CASRGGQVYTEAFF; CDR3nt: TGCGCCAGCAGAGGCGGACAGGTTTACACTGAAGCTTTCTTT
v_gene: TRBV6-5; d_gene: -; abundance: -; j_gene: TRBJ2-7; CDR3aa: CASSWAGSSYEQYF; CDR3nt: TGTGCCAGCAGCTGGGCGGGGAGCTCCTACGAGCAGTACTTC
v_gene: TRBV9; d_gene: TRBD2; abundance: -; j_gene: TRBJ2-1; CDR3aa: CASSVRGLALDNEQFF; CDR3nt: TGTGCCAGCAGCGTACGGGGACTAGCTCTTGACAATGAGCAGTTCTTC